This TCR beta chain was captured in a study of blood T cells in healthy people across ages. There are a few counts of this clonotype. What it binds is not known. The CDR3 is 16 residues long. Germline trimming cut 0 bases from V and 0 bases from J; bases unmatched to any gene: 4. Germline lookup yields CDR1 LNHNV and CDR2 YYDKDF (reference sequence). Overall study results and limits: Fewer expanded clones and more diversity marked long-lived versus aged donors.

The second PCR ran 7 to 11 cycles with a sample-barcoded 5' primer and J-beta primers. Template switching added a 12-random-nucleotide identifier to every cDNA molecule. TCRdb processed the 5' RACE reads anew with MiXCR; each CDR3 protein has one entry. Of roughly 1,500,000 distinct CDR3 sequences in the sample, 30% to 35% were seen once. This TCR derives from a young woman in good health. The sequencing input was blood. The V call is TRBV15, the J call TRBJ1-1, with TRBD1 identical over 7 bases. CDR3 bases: TGTGCCACCAGCAGAGATCGGGGACAGATGAACACTGAAGCTTTCTTT. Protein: CATSRDRGQMNTEAFF.